The sequence of this T cell receptor beta chain was determined in a study of blood T cell repertoires in COVID-19. Study details: Samples came from the United States, Italy and Spain, spanning acute and convalescent COVID-19. The analysed material was cDNA or gDNA that came from T cells, B-cell-depleted T cells, or PBMCs.

Source study methods: How many nucleated cells were present was estimated from reference gene primer amplification. Assay: immunoSEQ multiplex PCR; the TCRdb copy retains only in-frame clones and omits some. From that table come the V and J calls and clone size; the DNA was used to work out D and trimming. Found here are 200,000 to 250,000 clones, about 85% of them singletons; the top ten hold approximately 5.1%. In the case of this clone: The junction differs from germline at one of its ends, possibly a read error.

This CDR3 is 15 amino acids long. Germline V gene data show CDR1 as SSHAT and CDR2 as FNYEAQ (reference sequence). Sequencing input: peripheral blood. The chain combines TRBV7-7 with TRBJ2-1; TRBD2 matches 11 bases. The clonotype was recovered from an older woman who had recovered from COVID-19. The CDR3 reads CASSPLAGEHVEQFF. The CDR3 nucleotides are TGTGCTAGCAGTCCACTAGCGGGGGAGCATGTTGAGCAGTTCTTC.